This is a list of T cell receptor beta chains from one sample in a study of post-analysis software for immune sequencing data. TCRdb ran MiXCR on the PCR reads and lists one entry per CDR3 protein. The sample carries 650,000 to 900,000 distinct CDR3 sequences, more than 45% recorded once. The sequencing sample was made of blood. Receptors were obtained from a girl under 18 with multiple sclerosis. Each CDR3 is given with its conserved first and last residue. D genes are given only for firm matches. Size tells how often a clone was seen (once, few, many) or the class of an expanded clone, and some rows leave it out.

TRBV29-1	TRBJ2-5	.	few	CSVEGVAQYF	TGCAGCGTTGAAGGTGTGGCCCAGTACTTC
TRBV5-1	TRBJ2-3	.	.	CASSPDRLTDTQYF	TGCGCCAGCAGTCCTGACAGATTGACAGATACGCAGTATTTT
TRBV10-2	TRBJ2-5	TRBD1	.	CASSDAGQVVGTQYF	TGCGCCAGCAGTGACGCCGGACAGGTGGTTGGGACCCAGTACTTC
TRBV29-1	TRBJ2-3	TRBD2	few	CSVEGTSGTSSTDTQYF	TGCAGCGTTGAAGGGACTAGCGGTACGTCTAGCACAGATACGCAGTATTTT
TRBV12-3/TRBV12-4	TRBJ2-7	.	.	CASSSLPGQLYEQYF	TGTGCCAGCAGCTCTCTCCCGGGACAACTCTACGAGCAGTACTTC
TRBV12-3/TRBV12-4	TRBJ2-4	TRBD1	.	CASSYTRTGSLGEQYF	TGTGCCAGCAGCTACACCCGGACAGGGTCCTTGGGGGAGCAGTACTTC
TRBV15	TRBJ2-4	TRBD1	few	CATRGLTDRAAKNIQYF	TGTGCCACCAGGGGGCTCACGGACAGGGCTGCCAAAAACATTCAGTACTTC
TRBV14	TRBJ2-5	.	few	CASSQAPWGETQYF	TGTGCCAGCAGCCAAGCCCCCTGGGGGGAGACCCAGTACTTC
TRBV10-3	TRBJ1-5	.	.	CATSFGDSNQPQHF	TGTGCCACCAGCTTTGGGGATAGCAATCAGCCCCAGCATTTT
TRBV20-1	TRBJ2-7	TRBD2	.	CSAGLASSYEQYF	TGCAGTGCGGGACTAGCTAGCTCCTACGAGCAGTACTTC
TRBV12-3/TRBV12-4	TRBJ2-1	TRBD2	few	CASSQTSGRTYNEQFF	TGTGCCAGCAGTCAGACTAGCGGGCGAACCTACAATGAGCAGTTCTTC
TRBV2	TRBJ2-1	TRBD2	few	CASPGTSGYNEQFF	TGTGCCAGTCCAGGGACTAGCGGATACAATGAGCAGTTCTTC
TRBV12-3/TRBV12-4	TRBJ1-5	TRBD1	few	CASSLGQGAIQPQHF	TGTGCCAGCAGTTTGGGGCAGGGGGCGATTCAGCCCCAGCATTTT
TRBV28	TRBJ1-4	.	.	CASSRGPHPDAELFF	TGTGCCAGCAGCCGAGGACCCCACCCAGACGCGGAACTGTTTTTT
TRBV29-1	TRBJ2-3	.	.	CSVERRGSPDTQYF	TGCAGCGTTGAAAGGCGTGGGAGCCCAGATACGCAGTATTTT
TRBV7-9	TRBJ1-2	.	few	CASSLTGDPNYGYTF	TGTGCCAGCAGCCTAACAGGAGATCCTAACTATGGCTACACCTTC
TRBV29-1	TRBJ2-5	.	.	CSVRGLLATQYF	TGCAGCGTCCGAGGGTTATTGGCGACCCAGTACTTC
TRBV24-1	TRBJ2-1	TRBD2	once	CATSAYGGSAYNEQFF	TGTGCCACCAGCGCTTACGGGGGGAGCGCCTACAATGAGCAGTTCTTC
TRBV7-2	TRBJ2-5	.	.	CASRTGFHQETQYF	TGTGCCAGCAGGACCGGCTTCCACCAAGAGACCCAGTACTTC
TRBV29-1	TRBJ1-2	.	.	CSVEGARGTPYGYTF	TGCAGCGTTGAAGGGGCGCGGGGCACCCCTTATGGCTACACCTTC
TRBV6-1	TRBJ2-7	.	few	CASSESGPYEQYF	TGTGCCAGCAGTGAATCAGGCCCCTACGAGCAGTACTTC
TRBV13	TRBJ1-2	.	.	CASSSLGTYGYTF	TGTGCCAGCAGCTCCTTGGGGACATACGGCTACACCTTC
TRBV4-3	TRBJ2-7	TRBD2	.	CASSQDLVGGRREGEQYF	TGCGCCAGCAGCCAAGATCTGGTGGGAGGGCGTCGAGAAGGCGAGCAGTACTTC
TRBV5-1	TRBJ2-1	.	.	CASSLAKEVNEQFF	TGCGCCAGCAGCTTGGCTAAAGAAGTGAATGAGCAGTTCTTC
TRBV4-2	TRBJ2-7	TRBD1	.	CASSQEASRGLYEQYF	TGTGCCAGCAGCCAAGAGGCCAGCAGGGGGCTCTACGAGCAGTACTTC
TRBV27	TRBJ2-7	TRBD1	.	CASSPFGTGAYEQYF	TGTGCCAGCAGTCCCTTCGGGACAGGGGCCTACGAGCAGTACTTC
TRBV20-1	TRBJ2-1	.	.	CSAPNQGEGLSSYNEQFF	TGCAGTGCTCCGAACCAGGGGGAGGGCCTTTCCTCCTACAATGAGCAGTTCTTC
TRBV28	TRBJ2-7	TRBD1	.	CASREDRGTVGEQYF	TGTGCCAGCAGAGAGGACAGGGGAACTGTTGGAGAGCAGTACTTC
TRBV27	TRBJ2-7	TRBD2	few	CASSPGTSGWVYEQYF	TGTGCCAGCAGTCCCGGGACTAGCGGGTGGGTCTACGAGCAGTACTTC
TRBV5-1	TRBJ2-3	TRBD2	.	CASSLERGVQDTQYF	TGCGCCAGCAGCTTGGAGCGGGGCGTGCAGGATACGCAGTATTTT
TRBV7-6	TRBJ2-1	TRBD2	.	CASSLETSGSSYNEQFF	TGTGCCAGCAGCTTAGAAACTAGCGGGAGCTCCTACAATGAGCAGTTCTTC
TRBV6-4	TRBJ2-2	TRBD1	.	CASSRDSTGELFF	TGTGCCAGCAGTCGGGACAGCACCGGGGAGCTGTTTTTT
TRBV7-8	TRBJ2-1	.	.	CASSLVRDREEFF	TGTGCCAGCAGCTTAGTCCGGGACCGTGAGGAGTTCTTC
TRBV7-9	TRBJ2-3	TRBD2	few	CASSPYGASRTSGPPDTQYF	TGTGCCAGCAGCCCTTATGGAGCCTCACGGACTAGCGGCCCTCCAGATACGCAGTATTTT
TRBV20-1	TRBJ1-6	TRBD1	.	CSAKPTGNNSPLHF	TGCAGTGCTAAGCCGACAGGGAATAATTCACCCCTCCACTTT
TRBV7-3	TRBJ2-2	.	.	CASSQLRGGGAGGELFF	TGTGCCAGCAGCCAACTCAGGGGAGGGGGCGCCGGCGGGGAGCTGTTTTTT
TRBV28	TRBJ2-7	.	few	CASRRQYEQYF	TGTGCCAGCAGGCGACAGTACGAGCAGTACTTC
TRBV19	TRBJ2-5	.	once	CASSIVEAREQYF	TGTGCCAGTAGTATAGTGGAAGCGCGTGAGCAGTACTTC
TRBV7-2	TRBJ2-3	TRBD2	few	CASSSGTSGITDTQYF	TGTGCCAGCAGCTCGGGGACTAGCGGGATCACAGATACGCAGTATTTT
TRBV29-1	TRBJ2-1	TRBD2	few	CSGREGGYNEQFF	TGCAGCGGGCGGGAGGGCGGATACAATGAGCAGTTCTTC
TRBV2	TRBJ2-5	.	.	CASSRRDTGSWAETQYF	TGTGCCAGCAGCAGGCGGGATACAGGGAGCTGGGCAGAGACCCAGTACTTC
TRBV6-5	TRBJ2-7	.	few	CASSFNLEQYF	TGTGCCAGCAGTTTTAATTTGGAGCAGTACTTC
TRBV20-1	TRBJ1-5	.	.	CSARGLQQPQHF	TGCAGTGCTAGAGGTTTGCAGCAGCCCCAGCATTTT
TRBV7-2	TRBJ2-3	TRBD2	.	CASSLFWQGLAGTDTQYF	TGTGCCAGCAGCTTATTTTGGCAAGGACTAGCGGGCACAGATACGCAGTATTTT
TRBV14	TRBJ2-1	.	.	CASSQPGTSYNEQFF	TGTGCCAGCAGCCAACCGGGAACCTCCTACAATGAGCAGTTCTTC
TRBV10-3	TRBJ2-7	.	few	CAISGGYEQYF	TGTGCCATCAGTGGGGGCTACGAGCAGTACTTC